A single sample gave rise to the 5 T cell receptor beta chains below, sequenced in a study of persistence of HIV-infected CD4 T cells. The immunoSEQ assay was version 4, run in survey mode. Profiled with immunoSEQ multiplex PCR; TCRdb holds only in-frame clones, not every one. This table holds 64,000 or so clones, more than 70% found once. The stimulus was an HIV-1 Gag 15-mer peptide pool, about 1.1 ug/peptide/mL. Memory cells lacking CD40L and CD69 with high CD45RO were sorted. The antigens for these receptors are not known. The specimen comprised CD4+ T cells sorted from PBMCs after approximately 19-hour stimulation, sampled from a patient who received antiretroviral therapy. The origin of the receptors is an adult man with HIV who was CMV-seropositive.

The CDR3 loop is CASRLSGTGSGSGNTIYF. The CDR3 bases are TGTGCCAGCCGCCTTTCCGGGACAGGGTCGGGGTCTGGAAACACCATATATTTT. V and J are TRBV3-1 (or the pseudogene TRBV3-2) and TRBJ1-3; TRBD1 agrees at 9 bases. The CDR3 extends over 18 amino acids. Germline V gene data show CDR1 as LGHDT and CDR2 as YNNKEL (reference sequence). V shed 8 bases, J shed 1 base, and the junction held 15 bases outside the gene matches.

V and J are TRBV18 and TRBJ1-6; 8 bases are a match to TRBD1. From germline, CDR1 is KGHSH and CDR2 LQKENI. The CDR3 has 13 residues. The junction had 3 bases not matched to a gene; V was cut back by 5 bases and J by 9 bases. CDR3 in amino acids: CASSADRASPLHF. The CDR3 region has the DNA TGTGCCAGCTCAGCGGACAGGGCTTCACCCCTCCACTTT. Looking up the rest from reference TRBV18 and TRBJ1-6 gives the full variable domain: NAGVMQNPRHLVRRRGQEARLRCSPMKGHSHVYWYRQLPEEGLKFMVYLQKENIIDESGMPKERFSAEFPKEGPSILRIQQVVRGDSAAYFCASSADRASPLHFGNGTRLTVT.

CDR3 sequence: CASSLLYSGNTIYF. Written as DNA, the CDR3 is TGTGCCAGCAGCTTGCTATACTCTGGAAACACCATATATTTT. The V call is TRBV5-5, the J call TRBJ1-3, with unresolved D. V dropped 1 base and J dropped 0 bases, with 5 bases sitting between them. The germline gives CDR1 SGHKS, CDR2 YYEKEE (reference sequence). The CDR3 covers 14 residues.

This clone was detected a few times. Other nucleotide sequences from this sample produce the same CDR3. The chain couples TRBV2 to TRBJ1-1; 7 bases agree with TRBD1. This CDR3 contains 14 residues. V gave up 6 bases and J gave up 5 bases; unmatched junction bases: 9. Germline V gene lookup returns CDR1 SNHLY and CDR2 FYNNEI. CDR3 DNA sequence: TGTGCCAGCAGCCTAAACAGGGGAAGAACTGAAGCTTTCTTT. Protein sequence: CASSLNRGRTEAFF.

The rearrangement uses TRBV5-1 and TRBJ2-7; the D is unclear. This CDR3 is 14 amino acids long. The V gene lost 2 bases and the J gene lost 2 bases, with 11 bases spanning the gap. Germline CDR1 reads SGHRS; CDR2 reads YFSETQ. Here the CDR3 reads CASSLSQATYEQYF. The CDR3 region has the DNA TGCGCCAGCAGCTTATCCCAGGCGACCTACGAGCAGTACTTC.